Listed below are T cell receptor beta chains from one sample, sequenced in a study of neurological immune-mediated disorders. TCRdb called the 5' RACE reads again in MiXCR, with one record for every CDR3 protein. The sample has tens of thousands of distinct CDR3 sequences, roughly 4.8% seen once. Material: PBMCs. The source is a woman aged 25 to 45 with multiple sclerosis. CDR3s include the opening cysteine and the closing phenylalanine or tryptophan. D genes are given only for firm matches. Part of the rows lack a size; the others show once, few, many or a class for expanded clones.

size,V,J,D,DNA,CDR3
many,TRBV20-1,TRBJ2-3,-,TGCAGTGCTAGAGTCCACCTACAGACAGATACGCAGTATTTT,CSARVHLQTDTQYF
-,TRBV12-5,TRBJ1-2,-,TGTGTTAGTACCCAAGATGGCCCCGATGGCTACACCTTC,CVSTQDGPDGYTF
few,TRBV6-6,TRBJ1-5,-,TGTGCCAGCAGTTACACGACAGGTTTAACTCAGCCCCAGCATTTT,CASSYTTGLTQPQHF
few,TRBV10-3,TRBJ1-4,TRBD1,TGTGCCATCAGTGATGGACAGGGTAGGGGAGAAAAACTGTTTTTT,CAISDGQGRGEKLFF
few,TRBV5-1,TRBJ2-1,-,TGCGCCAGCAGCTATCGGTCAGGGTCCGACAATGAGCAGTTCTTC,CASSYRSGSDNEQFF
many,TRBV12-3/TRBV12-4,TRBJ2-1,TRBD2,TGTGCCAGCAGTCCCGGGACTAGCGGGGGGGCCGGCTACAATGAGCAGTTCTTC,CASSPGTSGGAGYNEQFF
many,TRBV9,TRBJ2-1,TRBD2,TGTGCCAGCAGCCCTCGGACTAGCGGGAGGAATGAGCAGTTCTTC,CASSPRTSGRNEQFF
many,TRBV2,TRBJ1-4,-,TGTGCCAGCATGGGGGTTAATGAAAAACTGTTTTTT,CASMGVNEKLFF
many,TRBV5-6,TRBJ2-5,TRBD1,TGTGCCAGCAGCTTCCCGACAGGGATCGAGACCCAGTACTTC,CASSFPTGIETQYF
many,TRBV9,TRBJ1-1,-,TGTGCCAGCAGCGTAGCACAGAACACTGAAGCTTTCTTT,CASSVAQNTEAFF
many,TRBV5-1,TRBJ2-7,-,TGCGCCAGCAGCTTGGAGGTCCCCTACGAGCAGTACTTC,CASSLEVPYEQYF
many,TRBV20-1,TRBJ2-3,-,TGCAGTGCTAGAAGACAGAGCACAGATACGCAGTATTTT,CSARRQSTDTQYF
many,TRBV20-1,TRBJ2-1,-,TGCAGTGCTAGTGAGGGAACTTTCTACAATGAGCAGTTCTTC,CSASEGTFYNEQFF
-,TRBV27,TRBJ1-1,-,TGTGCCAGCAGTTTATACGGGGCGTACACTGAAGCTTTCTTT,CASSLYGAYTEAFF
many,TRBV5-1,TRBJ2-3,-,TGCGCCAGCAGCGGAGTAGGCCCCCTTAGGACAGATACGCAGTATTTT,CASSGVGPLRTDTQYF
many,TRBV5-5,TRBJ1-3,TRBD1,TGTGCCAGCCAGACAGGGGGCACGTCTGGAAACACCATATATTTT,CASQTGGTSGNTIYF
many,TRBV12-3/TRBV12-4,TRBJ1-5,TRBD1,TGTGCCAGCAGTTTTTCAGGGGGCGCCGGCAATCAGCCCCAGCATTTT,CASSFSGGAGNQPQHF
many,TRBV12-3/TRBV12-4,TRBJ1-1,TRBD1,TGTGCCAGCAGTCCCGGACAGGGGAGGGGCACTGAAGCTTTCTTT,CASSPGQGRGTEAFF
few,TRBV3-1,TRBJ1-6,-,TGTGCCAGCAGCCTGTTTCGGGCCTCGAGGGATTCACCCCTCCACTTT,CASSLFRASRDSPLHF
many,TRBV5-5,TRBJ2-1,-,TGTGCCAGCAGCTTGAAATCGCTTGGGGATGAGCAGTTCTTC,CASSLKSLGDEQFF
few,TRBV3-1,TRBJ2-2,-,TGTGCCAGCAGCCAAGGATCCGGGGAGCTGTTTTTT,CASSQGSGELFF
many,TRBV10-2,TRBJ1-5,-,TGCGCCAGCAGTGAGTTTAAAAGCCAGCCCCAGCATTTT,CASSEFKSQPQHF
many,TRBV20-1,TRBJ1-6,TRBD1,TGCAGTGCTAGAGAACCGACAGGGGCGAATTCACCCCTCCACTTT,CSAREPTGANSPLHF
few,TRBV20-1,TRBJ2-2,TRBD1,TGCAGTGCTAGAGGCGGGACAGGGCTGAACACCGGGGAGCTGTTTTTT,CSARGGTGLNTGELFF
many,TRBV7-3,TRBJ2-3,TRBD1,TGTGCCAGCAGCTTAACGACGACAGGGTACACAGATACGCAGTATTTT,CASSLTTTGYTDTQYF
many,TRBV20-1,TRBJ2-3,-,TGCAGTAGCGTGAGCACAGATACGCAGTATTTT,CSSVSTDTQYF
many,TRBV19,TRBJ1-6,-,TGTGCCAGTGGACCTCCTAGGGGTAATTCACCCCTCCACTTT,CASGPPRGNSPLHF
many,TRBV10-3,TRBJ2-3,TRBD1,TGTGCCTCCCGGGACAGACTTTCAGATACGCAGTATTTT,CASRDRLSDTQYF
many,TRBV29-1,TRBJ2-6,TRBD1,TGCAGCGCTTCAAATCCGACAGGGGCTGGGGCCAACGTCCTGACTTTC,CSASNPTGAGANVLTF
few,TRBV6-2/TRBV6-3,TRBJ1-1,-,TGTGCCAGCAGCCCCTTCTTGGGGAGAACTGAAGCTTTCTTT,CASSPFLGRTEAFF
many,TRBV5-1,TRBJ2-2,-,TGCGCCAGCAACCGCCTTGAAGAGGGGAACACCGGGGAGCTGTTTTTT,CASNRLEEGNTGELFF
-,TRBV5-1,TRBJ1-2,-,TGCGACAGCAGCTCCGACAGTAATGGCTACACCTTC,CDSSSDSNGYTF
few,TRBV5-1,TRBJ1-4,TRBD1,TGCGCCAGCAGCCTCCGACAGGGTCGTGATGAAAAACTGTTTTTT,CASSLRQGRDEKLFF
many,TRBV20-1,TRBJ2-7,TRBD1,TGCAGTGCTTGGCCAGGACAGGGGGGTTCCTACGAGCAGTACTTC,CSAWPGQGGSYEQYF
few,TRBV20-1,TRBJ1-6,-,TGCAGTGCTAGAGATCGGGGAATAAATAATTCACCCCTCCACTTT,CSARDRGINNSPLHF
many,TRBV27,TRBJ1-1,-,TGTGCCAGCAGGGGATTAAGTTTGGTGAACACTGAAGCTTTCTTT,CASRGLSLVNTEAFF
many,TRBV28,TRBJ2-1,-,TGTGCCAGCAGTATCCAGAGAGACAATGAGCAGTTCTTC,CASSIQRDNEQFF
-,TRBV28,TRBJ1-1,-,TGTGCCAGCAGTTTATGGGCGGGGAAGGCCACTGAAGCTTTCTTT,CASSLWAGKATEAFF
-,TRBV7-6,TRBJ2-7,TRBD2,TGTGCCAGCAGCTTAGCGGATAGCGGGAAGAGCTCCTACGAGCAGTACTTC,CASSLADSGKSSYEQYF
many,TRBV4-1,TRBJ1-4,-,TGCGCCAGCAGCCAAGGCCCAGGGGACCTAAACGAAAAACTGTTTTTT,CASSQGPGDLNEKLFF
many,TRBV20-1,TRBJ1-1,-,TGCAGTGCTGTCTGGGGGAGGGTAACTGAAGCTTTCTTT,CSAVWGRVTEAFF
many,TRBV5-1,TRBJ2-1,TRBD2,TGCGCCAGCAGCTGGACTAGCGGGGGGGCTGGCGGTGAGCAGTTCTTC,CASSWTSGGAGGEQFF
many,TRBV28,TRBJ1-3,-,TGTGCCAGCAGTCCGGTATGGACAGTTTCTGGAAACACCATATATTTT,CASSPVWTVSGNTIYF
many,TRBV5-1,TRBJ2-3,-,TGCGCCAGCAGCTTACAGCATAGCACAGATACGCAGTATTTT,CASSLQHSTDTQYF
many,TRBV20-1,TRBJ2-4,-,TGCAGTGCTAGAGATTCTCGCGCAGGTCTAGCCAAAAACATTCAGTACTTC,CSARDSRAGLAKNIQYF